Listed here are 30 T cell receptor beta chains from one sample, sequenced in a study of tumor-infiltrating lymphocytes in oesophageal squamous cell carcinoma. One entry per CDR3 protein, called by TCRdb with MiXCR from the PCR reads. The sample shows about 10,000 distinct CDR3 sequences, approximately 58% of them seen only once. The sequencing sample was made of esophageal tumor tissue. These receptors were taken from a female donor with esophageal squamous cell carcinoma.

The chain employs TRBV2 and TRBJ2-7, with 7 nucleotides matching TRBD2. Germline V CDR1 and CDR2: SNHLY, FYNNEI. The CDR3 sequence is 20 residues long. V dropped 0 bases and J dropped 3; count of bases not matched to a gene: 20. The CDR3 nucleotides read TGTGCCAGCAGTGAAGCGCTTCTGGTTGGTCTAGCGGCATCTGGCTACGAGCAGTACTTC. Protein sequence: CASSEALLVGLAASGYEQYF. Full variable domain (missing parts from reference TRBV2 and TRBJ2-7): EPEVTQTPSHQVTQMGQEVILRCVPISNHLYFYWYRQILGQKVEFLVSFYNNEISEKSEIFDDQFSVERPDGSNFTLKIRSTKLEDSAMYFCASSEALLVGLAASGYEQYFGPGTRLTVT.

V usage is TRBV7-3 and J usage is TRBJ2-1, with D unresolved. Germline V CDR1 and CDR2: SGHTA, FQGTGA. Trimming removed 2 bases at V and 7 bases at J, with 12 bases between. The CDR3 runs to 14 residues. The CDR3, as DNA: TGTGCCAGCAGCTTAGGGCCGCACCCGAATGAGCAGTTCTTC. It yields the protein CASSLGPHPNEQFF.

The genes are TRBV12-3 or TRBV12-4 and TRBJ2-3; perhaps TRBD2 as D (6 bases). The CDR3 length is 15 residues. The V end lost 2 bases, the J end lost 6 bases, and 15 bases lay between the germline ends. CDR3: CASSLIGSGGDTQYF. The CDR3 region has the DNA TGTGCCAGCAGTTTAATCGGGAGTGGGGGGGATACGCAGTATTTT.

The chain recombines TRBV7-2 with TRBJ1-1; possibly TRBD1 for D (5 bases). V dropped 3 bases and J dropped 4 bases, with 6 bases sitting between them. Per germline, CDR1 SGHTA and CDR2 FQGNSA. This CDR3 region has 12 residues. CDR3 sequence (DNA): TGTGCCAGCAGCTTGGGGCGCACTGAAGCTTTCTTT. It translates to CASSLGRTEAFF.

Here the CDR3 reads CASSESTGHYGYTF. The CDR3 coding sequence is TGCGCCAGCAGTGAGTCGACGGGTCACTATGGCTACACCTTC. V is TRBV10-2 and J is TRBJ1-2; no clear D gene. The CDR3 spans 14 residues. Germline CDR1 is WSHSY and CDR2 is SAAADI. With 0 bases removed from V and 3 bases from J, the gap between germline ends came to 8 bases.

This sequence joins TRBV7-9 and TRBJ2-2; TRBD2 is a possible D gene (5 bases). CDR3 length: 15 amino acids. Germline CDR1 is SEHNR and CDR2 is FQNEAQ (reference sequence). V dropped 5 bases and J dropped 5 bases, with 15 bases sitting between them. CDR3 nucleotides: TGTGCCAGCAGCCCTAAAACTAGTGGTACCGGGGAGCTGTTTTTT. Translated: CASSPKTSGTGELFF.

In its sample, this clonotype was seen many times. The chain carries TRBV6-1 and TRBJ1-6; D remains unclear. Germline V gene lookup returns CDR1 MNHNS and CDR2 SASEGT. V was trimmed by 7 bases and J by 0 bases, leaving 19 bases between them. This CDR3 is 18 amino acids long. Here the CDR3 DNA reads TGTGCCAGCACTAAAAATCCCGCAGAGAGCTCCTATAATTCACCCCTCCACTTT. It encodes CASTKNPAESSYNSPLHF.

This clonotype came up many times. V and J are TRBV12-3 or TRBV12-4 and TRBJ2-1, with D tentatively TRBD1 (6 bases). The CDR3 spans 15 residues. Trimming took 6 bases from V and 6 from J, leaving 18 bases between them. The CDR3 sequence: CASSPRLGAGNEQFF. The CDR3 region has the DNA TGTGCCAGCAGCCCCCGTCTGGGGGCTGGCAATGAGCAGTTCTTC.

By share, this clonotype ranks as medium-sized (0.01 to 0.1%). CDR3 DNA: TGTGCCAGCAGCTTAGGGGCAGGGTCCGTGTTGAATGAGCAGTTCTTC. This codes for CASSLGAGSVLNEQFF. The chain carries TRBV11-1 and TRBJ2-1; D is possibly TRBD1 (5 bases). V lost 1 base and J 7 bases, leaving 17 bases between the germline ends. CDR1 is SGHAT and CDR2 is FQDESV in the germline V gene (reference sequence). The CDR3 covers 16 residues.

This clonotype is large within its sample. This chain links TRBV6-1 with TRBJ2-1; possibly TRBD2 for D (6 bases). The V gene's germline CDR1 is MNHNS and CDR2 SASEGT. The CDR3 contains 15 residues. V shed 6 bases and J shed 8 bases, with 20 bases lying between them. The CDR3 DNA follows: TGTGCCAGCAGATTTAAGGGAACTAGCCGCGATGAGCAGTTCTTC. Its translation is CASRFKGTSRDEQFF.

The chain combines TRBV7-4 with TRBJ2-3, with D possibly matching TRBD1 (5 bases). The J call may be mistaken, given a closer DNA end match to TRBJ1-1. From germline, CDR1 is SGHVT and CDR2 SQSDAQ. The length of the CDR3 is 13 residues. CDR3 DNA: TGTGCCGGGATAGGGGAGTTCGGCACTGAAGCTTTCTTT. Amino acids: CAGIGEFGTEAFF.

The chain links TRBV6-6 to TRBJ2-7, with 8 positions matching TRBD1. Judging by the DNA end, TRBJ2-1 fits better; the J call may be wrong. The CDR3 has 15 residues. The germline gives CDR1 MNHNY, CDR2 SVGAGI (reference sequence). Here the CDR3 DNA reads TGTGCCAGCAGGAGGACAGGGTTCGAGTTCAATGAGCAGTTCTTC. Residues: CASRRTGFEFNEQFF.

The chain couples TRBV7-9 to TRBJ2-2; the D gene is possibly TRBD1 (5 bases). With 3 bases removed from V and 4 bases from J, the gap between germline ends came to 12 bases. CDR3 length equals 15 residues. Germline assignment: CDR1 SEHNR and CDR2 FQNEAQ (reference sequence). CDR3 DNA sequence: TGTGCCAGCAGCTTCCCGCAGGGTACCACCGGGGAGCTGTTTTTT. Translated: CASSFPQGTTGELFF.

CDR3 nucleotides: TGTGCCAGCGGAACCCCTCGTACTAGCGGGGGGTACGAGCAGTACTTC. Its protein product is CASGTPRTSGGYEQYF. The chain couples TRBV7-8 to TRBJ2-1, with TRBD2 matching over 12 bases. The closer fit of TRBJ2-7 to the DNA end suggests the J call may be wrong. This CDR3 spans 16 amino acids. The germline CDR1 and CDR2 sequences are SGHVS and FQNEAQ.

The chain employs TRBV7-6 and TRBJ1-1, with D possibly matching TRBD1 (5 bases). The CDR3 has 12 amino acids. Germline loops: CDR1 SGHVS, CDR2 FNYEAQ. Between the trimmed V and J ends, which lost 3 bases and 7 bases, there was a span of 9 bases. CDR3 protein: CASSLWDGEAFF. CDR3 nucleotide sequence: TGTGCCAGCAGCTTGTGGGACGGTGAAGCTTTCTTT.

The J gene is TRBJ2-3, the V gene TRBV7-2, with TRBD2 matching 7 bases. The CDR3 runs 15 residues. Germline CDR1 reads SGHTA; CDR2 reads FQGNSA. J lost 6 bases, V lost 6 bases, and 12 bases had no gene match. As DNA, the CDR3 is TGTGCCAGCAGGCCAGCGGGGCTCCGGGGTGATACGCAGTATTTT. As protein: CASRPAGLRGDTQYF.

This clonotype came up a few times. V usage is TRBV19 and J usage is TRBJ1-1; the D is unclear. The CDR3 spans 13 residues. V was trimmed by 1 base and J by 5 bases, leaving 8 bases between them. The germline gives CDR1 LNHDA, CDR2 SQIVND (reference sequence). In DNA form, the CDR3 reads TGTGCCAGTAGTATAGTAGTGGGAACTGAAGCTTTCTTT. Amino acid sequence: CASSIVVGTEAFF.

The chain carries TRBV7-3 and TRBJ1-4, with D unclear. The V end was cut by 5 bases, the J end by 7 bases, with 11 bases between. Germline V gives CDR1 SGHTA, CDR2 FQGTGA. The CDR3 has 13 residues. The CDR3 sequence is CASSPDPGEKLFF. The CDR3, as DNA: TGTGCCAGCAGCCCCGACCCGGGTGAAAAACTGTTTTTT. The full variable domain, completed using reference TRBV7-3 and TRBJ1-4, is GAGVSQTPSNKVTEKGKYVELRCDPISGHTALYWYRQSLGQGPEFLIYFQGTGAADDSGLPNDRFFAVRPEGSVSTLKIQRTERGDSAVYLCASSPDPGEKLFFGSGTQLSVL.

V and J are TRBV6-2 or TRBV6-3 and TRBJ1-2; D possibly corresponds to TRBD1 (5 bases). Trimming pared 2 bases from V and 4 bases from J, leaving 14 bases between. The CDR3 runs 15 residues. Germline V CDR1 and CDR2: MNHEY, SVGEGT. The CDR3 DNA is TGTGCCAGCAGTTACCTCGACAGTCGATCCTATGGCTACACCTTC. Protein: CASSYLDSRSYGYTF.

This chain uses TRBV7-2 with TRBJ2-3, with no clear D. CDR1 SGHTA and CDR2 FQGNSA come from the germline V gene. V was pared by 4 bases and J by 2 bases, with 4 bases between. This CDR3 has 12 residues. The CDR3 loop reads CASSSFTDTQYF. The CDR3 nucleotides read TGTGCCAGCAGCTCATTCACAGATACGCAGTATTTT.

This sequence joins TRBV6-1 and TRBJ2-1; 12 bases fit TRBD1. The J call may be wrong; the DNA end is better matched by TRBJ2-5. Germline V gives CDR1 MNHNS, CDR2 SASEGT. The length of the CDR3 is 17 residues. The CDR3 sequence: CASSGRDRGLWGETQYF. The CDR3 region has the DNA TGTGCCAGCAGTGGCCGGGACAGGGGGCTATGGGGAGAGACCCAGTACTTC.

The sample holds a few counts of this clonotype. The chain employs TRBV7-2 and TRBJ2-3; D gene uncertain. This CDR3 has 15 residues. Deletions cut 1 base from V and 4 bases from J, with 12 bases between. From germline, CDR1 is SGHTA and CDR2 FQGNSA. In DNA, the CDR3 is TGTGCCAGCAGCTTAGAGGTCGAGCAGCCAGATACGCAGTATTTT. This sequence encodes CASSLEVEQPDTQYF.

The chain has TRBV7-3 and TRBJ2-6, with 11 bases fitting TRBD2. The DNA end is more similar to TRBJ2-5, so the J call may be wrong. Germline assignment: CDR1 SGHTA and CDR2 FQGTGA. The CDR3 sequence is 18 residues long. The CDR3: CASSLKFLAGGRVETQYF. The CDR3, as DNA: TGTGCCAGCAGCTTAAAGTTTCTAGCGGGAGGTAGGGTAGAGACCCAGTACTTC.

In the case of this clonotype: An end of the junction does not agree with germline; a read error may underlie this. This chain connects TRBV12-3 or TRBV12-4 to TRBJ2-7, with 9 bases matching TRBD1. The CDR3 spans 17 residues. The CDR3 bases are TGTGCCAGCAGTTTAAATGCCGGGACAGGGAAAGCCGGGGAGCTGTACTTC. Translating it yields CASSLNAGTGKAGELYF.

About this clonotype: This could be a read error, since a much larger clone is one nucleotide away. V gene TRBV7-6 combines with J gene TRBJ2-1; D possibly corresponds to TRBD2 (6 bases). The DNA matches TRBJ2-7 better at its end, which makes the J call doubtful. The germline V gene has CDR1 SGHVS and CDR2 FNYEAQ. This CDR3 spans 16 amino acids. The CDR3 spells CASSFLTGDSYNEQYF. Here the CDR3 DNA reads TGTGCCAGCAGCTTTTTAACGGGAGACTCCTACAATGAGCAGTACTTC.

V is TRBV10-2 and J is TRBJ2-4, with 8 positions matching TRBD1. In germline, CDR1 is WSHSY, CDR2 SAAADI. J lost 13 bases, V lost 7 bases, and 12 bases had no gene match. This CDR3 has 13 residues. In nucleotides, the CDR3 is TGCGCCAGCAATCAGGGGGCCAGGAATGAGCAGTACTTC. Encoded protein: CASNQGARNEQYF.

V and J are TRBV6-1 and TRBJ1-1, with TRBD1 matching over 7 bases. J gave up 7 bases and V 6 bases, and 11 bases lay outside the gene matches. Germline lookup yields CDR1 MNHNS and CDR2 SASEGT. This CDR3 has 14 amino acids. CDR3 nucleotides: TGTGCCAGCAGAGCCTCAGGGGGTGAGCGTGAAGCTTTCTTT. Its translation: CASRASGGEREAFF.

This clonotype was recorded at least ten times. The rearrangement uses TRBV19 and TRBJ1-1, with a possible D match to TRBD1 (6 bases). Deletions cut 7 bases from V and 0 bases from J, with 9 bases between. Per the germline V gene, CDR1 is LNHDA and CDR2 is SQIVND (reference sequence). The CDR3 has 13 amino acids. CDR3 DNA sequence: TGTGCCAGTAACAGGGACATGAACACTGAAGCTTTCTTT. Translation: CASNRDMNTEAFF.

This chain uses TRBV6-5 with TRBJ2-5; the match to TRBD2 covers 14 bases. The tail of the sequence fits TRBJ2-1 better, so the J call may be wrong. Germline V gene sequence: CDR1 MNHEY, CDR2 SVGAGI. CDR3 length: 15 amino acids. The CDR3 spells CASSEGLAGVVKQFF. The CDR3 nucleotides read TGTGCCAGCAGTGAGGGACTAGCGGGAGTAGTAAAGCAGTTCTTC.

This chain joins TRBV7-9 and TRBJ1-1, with D possibly being TRBD1 (6 bases). The J call may be incorrect, as the DNA end agrees better with TRBJ2-3. The CDR3 has 13 amino acids. Germline assignment: CDR1 SEHNR and CDR2 FQNEAQ (reference sequence). The CDR3 spells CASSLSPGDPQYF. CDR3 coding DNA: TGTGCCAGCAGCTTATCCCCAGGGGATCCGCAGTATTTT.